The clone carrying this T cell receptor beta chain was detected a few times. Its antigen is as yet unknown. An Oncomine TCR Beta short-read assay was used to sequence the DNA from cultured CD4+ T cells. TCRdb redid the calling of the PCR reads with MiXCR, one entry per CDR3 protein. This sample has 22,000 or so distinct CDR3 sequences, with roughly 45% found just once. The data belong to a study of vaccination and CD4 T cells after COVID-19. Study-wide context: Four females and six males made up the convalescents, two of whom were Hispanic. Post-vaccination specimens were collected at a median of 72 days following dose two (range 14 to 241).

As to treatment: roughly 11-day PBMC culture with coronavirus spike peptide pools or control peptides (ViraFEST assay). TCR sequencing followed the expansion of antigen-specific T cells with peptide pools in ViraFEST. The TCR originated in a human donor who had recovered from COVID-19. Sequencing was carried out using CD4+ T cells from blood, cultured in vitro.

The CDR3 region has the DNA TGTGCCAGCAGCTTAGCAGGCGTAATTGGGACTGAAGCTTTCTTT. This encodes CASSLAGVIGTEAFF. The J gene is TRBJ1-1, the V gene TRBV7-9; D is uncertain. CDR3 size: 15 residues. Germline CDR1 SEHNR, CDR2 FQNEAQ (reference sequence). The V end lost 0 bases, the J end lost 5 bases, and 13 bases lay between the germline ends.